This T cell receptor beta chain was documented in a study of T cells in Graves' hyperthyroidism and ophthalmopathy. The CDR3 extends over 15 amino acids. V dropped 3 bases and J dropped 0 bases, with 8 bases sitting between them. Germline CDR1 MDHEN, CDR2 SYDVKM. General observations from the study: Separation of ophthalmopathy from stable hyperthyroidism was achieved by a 13 V-J model. Ophthalmopathy was identified by the model a median about 6 months ahead of onset. Blood also contained most expanded thyroid clonotypes above 0.001.

Uncontrolled infection, other autoimmune disease, pregnancy or lactation led to exclusion. On this clonotype: Its target is unknown.

Researchers amplified the TCR beta CDR3 regions from RNA transcripts. The TCR CDR3 first-round RT-PCR relied on the HTBI primer set. TCRdb itself ran the multiplex PCR reads through MiXCR, one entry per CDR3 protein. The sample lists hundreds of thousands of distinct CDR3 sequences, approximately 40% occurring once. Source material: blood. The receptor comes from a man between 18 and 29 years old with Graves' hyperthyroidism. This chain joins TRBV28 and TRBJ2-2; D may be TRBD1 (5 bases). The CDR3 DNA is TGTGCCAGCAGTTTGTCGACAGCGAACACCGGGGAGCTGTTTTTT. This gives the protein CASSLSTANTGELFF.